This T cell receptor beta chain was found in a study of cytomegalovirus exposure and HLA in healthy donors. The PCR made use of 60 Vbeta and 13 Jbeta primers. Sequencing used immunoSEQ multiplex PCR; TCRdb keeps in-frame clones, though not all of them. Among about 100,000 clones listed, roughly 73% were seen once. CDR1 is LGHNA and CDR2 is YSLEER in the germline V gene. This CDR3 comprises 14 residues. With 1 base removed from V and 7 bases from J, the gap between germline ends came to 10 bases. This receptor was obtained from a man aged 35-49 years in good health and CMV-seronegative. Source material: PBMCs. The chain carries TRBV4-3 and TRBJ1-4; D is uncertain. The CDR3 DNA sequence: TGCGCCAGCAGCCAAGCGGTATACAGTGAAAAACTGTTTTTT. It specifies CASSQAVYSEKLFF.